This T cell receptor beta chain was found in a study of cytomegalovirus exposure and HLA in healthy donors. Study information: Genotyping of about 400 donors showed that approximately 83% belonged to the Caucasian-associated ancestry cluster. The study, taken as a whole, reports: Versus the roughly 640-donor mean, an Asian-associated ancestry cluster reportedly showed fewer N-insertions in a later analysis.

Trimming cost V 4 bases and J 7 bases; bases outside gene matches: 11. The CDR3 runs to 15 residues. Germline CDR1 reads MNHEY; CDR2 reads SMNVEV (reference sequence). A word on this clone: Its antigen is currently unknown.

PCR employed 60 Vbeta and 13 Jbeta primers. Source study methods: The authors later counted about 80 million unique TCR beta chains, roughly 11 million of them shared. Measured with immunoSEQ multiplex PCR; TCRdb has only the in-frame clones, and not every one. V and J calls and clone size are as listed in that table; D and trimming were resolved from the DNA. The table records about 85,000 clones, less than 75% of them present only once. Despite likely unrecorded immune exposures, the donors were nominally healthy at the time of sampling. The sequence derives from a man aged 30 to 45 in good health and CMV-seronegative. What was sequenced was PBMCs. The chain is built from TRBV27 and TRBJ2-7; 9 bases agree with TRBD2. CDR3 region: CASSYGLAGFGEQYF. CDR3 in DNA: TGTGCCAGCAGTTATGGGCTAGCGGGATTCGGAGAGCAGTACTTC.